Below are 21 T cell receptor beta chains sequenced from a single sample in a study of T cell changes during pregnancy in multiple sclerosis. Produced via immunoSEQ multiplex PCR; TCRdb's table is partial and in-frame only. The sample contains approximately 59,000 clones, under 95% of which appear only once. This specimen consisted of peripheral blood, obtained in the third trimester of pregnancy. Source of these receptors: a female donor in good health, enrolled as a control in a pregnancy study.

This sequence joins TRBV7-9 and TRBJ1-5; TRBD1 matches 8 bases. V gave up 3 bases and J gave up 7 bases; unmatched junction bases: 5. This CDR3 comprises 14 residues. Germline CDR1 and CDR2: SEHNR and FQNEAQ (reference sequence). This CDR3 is CASSFSTGDQPQHF. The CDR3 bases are TGTGCCAGCAGCTTCTCGACAGGGGACCAGCCCCAGCATTTT. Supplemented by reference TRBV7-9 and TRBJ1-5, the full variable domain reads DTGVSQNPRHKITKRGQNVTFRCDPISEHNRLYWYRQTLGQGPEFLTYFQNEAQLEKSRLLSDRFSAERPKGSFSTLEIQRTEQGDSAMYLCASSFSTGDQPQHFGDGTRLSIL.

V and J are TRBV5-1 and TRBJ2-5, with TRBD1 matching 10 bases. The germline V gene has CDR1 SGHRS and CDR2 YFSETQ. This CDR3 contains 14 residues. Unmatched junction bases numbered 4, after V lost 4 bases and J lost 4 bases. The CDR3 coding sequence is TGCGCCAGCAGCCCCGACAGGGGGCGAGAGACCCAGTACTTC. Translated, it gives CASSPDRGRETQYF. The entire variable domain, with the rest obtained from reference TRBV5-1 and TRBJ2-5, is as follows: KAGVTQTPRYLIKTRGQQVTLSCSPISGHRSVSWYQQTPGQGLQFLFEYFSETQRNKGNFPGRFSGRQFSNSRSEMNVSTLELGDSALYLCASSPDRGRETQYFGPGTRLLVL.

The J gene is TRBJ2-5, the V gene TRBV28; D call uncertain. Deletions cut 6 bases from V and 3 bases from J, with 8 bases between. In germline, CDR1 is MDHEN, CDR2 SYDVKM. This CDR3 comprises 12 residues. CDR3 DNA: TGTGCCAGCAGAGCCGAGGAAGAGACCCAGTACTTC. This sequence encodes CASRAEEETQYF.

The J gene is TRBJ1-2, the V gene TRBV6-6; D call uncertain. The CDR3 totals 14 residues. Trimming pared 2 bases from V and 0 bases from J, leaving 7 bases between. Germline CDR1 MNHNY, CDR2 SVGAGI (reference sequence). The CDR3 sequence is CASSYVSANYGYTF. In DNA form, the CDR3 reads TGTGCCAGCAGTTACGTTTCGGCTAACTATGGCTACACCTTC.

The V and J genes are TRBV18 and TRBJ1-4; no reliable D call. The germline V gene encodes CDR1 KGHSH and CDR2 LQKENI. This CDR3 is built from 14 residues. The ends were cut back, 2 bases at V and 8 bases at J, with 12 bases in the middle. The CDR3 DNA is TGTGCCAGCTCACCAGGGTCCCAGGCGGAAAAACTGTTTTTT. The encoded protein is CASSPGSQAEKLFF.

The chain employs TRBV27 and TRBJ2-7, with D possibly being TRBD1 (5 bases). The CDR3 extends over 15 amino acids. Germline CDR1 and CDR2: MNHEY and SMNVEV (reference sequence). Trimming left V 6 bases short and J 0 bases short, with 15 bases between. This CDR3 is CASSKIRQTSYEQYF. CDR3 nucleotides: TGTGCCAGCAGCAAGATCAGACAGACCTCCTACGAGCAGTACTTC.

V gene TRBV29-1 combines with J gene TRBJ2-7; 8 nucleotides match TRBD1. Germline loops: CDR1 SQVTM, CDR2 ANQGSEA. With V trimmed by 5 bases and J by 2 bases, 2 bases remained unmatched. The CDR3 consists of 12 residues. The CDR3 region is CSVQDRAYEQYF. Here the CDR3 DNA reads TGCAGCGTTCAGGACAGGGCCTACGAGCAGTACTTC.

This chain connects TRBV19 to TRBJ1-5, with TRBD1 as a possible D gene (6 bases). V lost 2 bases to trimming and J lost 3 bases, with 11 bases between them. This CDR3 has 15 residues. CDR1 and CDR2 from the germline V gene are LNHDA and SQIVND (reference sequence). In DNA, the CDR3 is TGTGCCAGTAGTATAACCGGACAGACCAATCAGCCCCAGCATTTT. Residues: CASSITGQTNQPQHF.

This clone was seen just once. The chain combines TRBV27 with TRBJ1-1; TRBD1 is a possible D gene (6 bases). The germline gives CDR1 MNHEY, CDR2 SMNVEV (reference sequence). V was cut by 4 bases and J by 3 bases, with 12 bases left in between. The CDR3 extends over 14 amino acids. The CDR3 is CASSSMGAHTEAFF. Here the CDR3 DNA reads TGTGCCAGCAGTTCCATGGGGGCACACACTGAAGCTTTCTTT.

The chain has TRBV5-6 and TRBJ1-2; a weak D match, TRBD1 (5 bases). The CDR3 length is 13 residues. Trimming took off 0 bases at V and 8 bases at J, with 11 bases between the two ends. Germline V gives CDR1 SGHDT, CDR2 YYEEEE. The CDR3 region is CASSLVRAGGYTF. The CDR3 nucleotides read TGTGCCAGCAGCTTGGTCAGGGCGGGGGGCTACACCTTC.

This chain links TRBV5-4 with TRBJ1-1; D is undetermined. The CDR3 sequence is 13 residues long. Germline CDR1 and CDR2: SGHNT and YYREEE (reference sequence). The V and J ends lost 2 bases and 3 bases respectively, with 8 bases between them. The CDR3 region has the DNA TGTGCCAGCAGCTTAGAGCCGGACACTGAAGCTTTCTTT. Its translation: CASSLEPDTEAFF.

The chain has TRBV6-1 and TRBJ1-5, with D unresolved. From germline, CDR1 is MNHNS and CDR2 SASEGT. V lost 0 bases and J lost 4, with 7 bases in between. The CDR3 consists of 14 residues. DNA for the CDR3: TGTGCCAGCAGTGAAGCGCCAGGTAATCAGCCCCAGCATTTT. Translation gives CASSEAPGNQPQHF.

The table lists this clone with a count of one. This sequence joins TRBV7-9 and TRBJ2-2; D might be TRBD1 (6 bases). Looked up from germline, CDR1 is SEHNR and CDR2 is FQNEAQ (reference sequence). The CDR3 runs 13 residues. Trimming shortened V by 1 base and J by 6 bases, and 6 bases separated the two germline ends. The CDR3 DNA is TGTGCCAGCAGCTTAGAGGGGGCCGGGGAGCTGTTTTTT. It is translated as CASSLEGAGELFF.

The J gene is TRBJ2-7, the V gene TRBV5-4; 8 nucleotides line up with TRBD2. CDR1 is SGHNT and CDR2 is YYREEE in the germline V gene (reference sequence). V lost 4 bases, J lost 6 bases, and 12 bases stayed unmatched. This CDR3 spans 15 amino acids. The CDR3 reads CASSPKRGGIIEQYF. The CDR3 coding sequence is TGTGCCAGCAGCCCTAAACGGGGGGGCATAATCGAGCAGTACTTC.

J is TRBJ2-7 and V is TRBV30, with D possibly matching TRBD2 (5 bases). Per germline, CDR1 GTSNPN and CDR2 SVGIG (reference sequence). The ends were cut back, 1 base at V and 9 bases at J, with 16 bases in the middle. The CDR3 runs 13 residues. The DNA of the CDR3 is TGTGCCTGGAGTGAAGGACCCTCTCGGGGGCAGTACTTC. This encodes CAWSEGPSRGQYF.

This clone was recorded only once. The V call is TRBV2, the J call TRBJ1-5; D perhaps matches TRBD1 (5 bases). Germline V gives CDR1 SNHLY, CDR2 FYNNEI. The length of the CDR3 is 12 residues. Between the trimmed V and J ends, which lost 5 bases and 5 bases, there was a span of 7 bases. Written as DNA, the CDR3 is TGTGCCAGCAGTCAGACAGATCAGCCCCAGCATTTT. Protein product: CASSQTDQPQHF.

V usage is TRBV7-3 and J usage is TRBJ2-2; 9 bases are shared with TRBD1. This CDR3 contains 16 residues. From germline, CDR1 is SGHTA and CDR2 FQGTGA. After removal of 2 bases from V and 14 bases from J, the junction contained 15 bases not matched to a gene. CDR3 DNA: TGTGCCAGCAGCTTACACGGGGAACAGGGGGCTCCTCTCCTGTTTTTT. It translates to CASSLHGEQGAPLLFF.

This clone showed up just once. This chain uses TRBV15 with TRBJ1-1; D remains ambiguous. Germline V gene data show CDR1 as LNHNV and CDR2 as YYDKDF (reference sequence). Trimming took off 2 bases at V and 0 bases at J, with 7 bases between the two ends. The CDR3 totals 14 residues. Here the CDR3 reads CATSRQAMNTEAFF. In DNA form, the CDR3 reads TGTGCCACCAGCAGACAGGCAATGAACACTGAAGCTTTCTTT.

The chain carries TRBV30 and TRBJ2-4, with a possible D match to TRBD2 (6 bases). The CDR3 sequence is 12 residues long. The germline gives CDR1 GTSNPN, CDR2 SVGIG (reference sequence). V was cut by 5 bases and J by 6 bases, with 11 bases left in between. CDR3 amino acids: CAWSLGGNIQYF. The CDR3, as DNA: TGTGCCTGGTCCCTGGGGGGAAACATTCAGTACTTC.

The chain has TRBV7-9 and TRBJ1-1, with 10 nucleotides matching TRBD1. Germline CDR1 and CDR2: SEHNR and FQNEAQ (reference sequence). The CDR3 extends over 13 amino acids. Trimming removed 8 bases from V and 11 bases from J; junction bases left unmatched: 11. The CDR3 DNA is TGTGCCAGCCTCGAGGGACAGGGGCTTTCGGCTTTCTTT. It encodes CASLEGQGLSAFF.

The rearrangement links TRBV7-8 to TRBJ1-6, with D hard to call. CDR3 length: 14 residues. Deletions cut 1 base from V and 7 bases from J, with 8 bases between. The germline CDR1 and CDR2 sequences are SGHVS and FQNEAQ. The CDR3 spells CASSLVVENSPLHF. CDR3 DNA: TGTGCCAGCAGCTTAGTTGTCGAGAATTCACCCCTCCACTTT.